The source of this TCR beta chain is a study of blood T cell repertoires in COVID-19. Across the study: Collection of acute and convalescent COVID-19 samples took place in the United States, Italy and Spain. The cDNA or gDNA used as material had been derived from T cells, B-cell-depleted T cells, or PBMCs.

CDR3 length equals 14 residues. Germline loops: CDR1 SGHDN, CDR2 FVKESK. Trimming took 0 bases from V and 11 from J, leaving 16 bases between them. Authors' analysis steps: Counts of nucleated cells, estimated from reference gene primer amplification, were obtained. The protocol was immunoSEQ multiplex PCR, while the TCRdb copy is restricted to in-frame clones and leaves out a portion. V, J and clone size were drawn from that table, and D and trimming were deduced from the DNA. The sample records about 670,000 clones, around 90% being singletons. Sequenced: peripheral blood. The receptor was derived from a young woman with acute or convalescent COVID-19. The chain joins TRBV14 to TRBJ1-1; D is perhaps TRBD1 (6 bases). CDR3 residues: CASSQDLRQGKAFF. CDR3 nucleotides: TGTGCCAGCAGCCAAGATTTAAGGCAGGGGAAGGCTTTCTTT.